One sample yielded the 20 T cell receptor beta chains listed below, sequenced in a study of T cell changes during pregnancy in multiple sclerosis. Using immunoSEQ multiplex PCR, the repertoire was profiled, and TCRdb retains in-frame clones only, with some absent. The sample includes some 59,000 clones, 89% of them seen just once. This specimen consisted of peripheral blood, obtained in the first trimester of pregnancy. These receptors were collected from a female donor with multiple sclerosis, enrolled in a pregnancy study.

This chain connects TRBV7-2 to TRBJ1-2, with D tentatively TRBD1 (6 bases). Germline values: CDR1 SGHTA, CDR2 FQGNSA. Trimming cost V 1 base and J 0 bases, with 12 bases left between them. The length of the CDR3 is 16 residues. The CDR3 loop is CASSLGAGASNYGYTF. CDR3 sequence (DNA): TGTGCCAGCAGCTTAGGGGCGGGGGCTTCTAACTATGGCTACACCTTC.

The genes are TRBV27 and TRBJ2-7, with a tentative D call TRBD2 (5 bases). Per germline, CDR1 MNHEY and CDR2 SMNVEV (reference sequence). The V end was cut by 10 bases, the J end by 3 bases, with 13 bases between. The CDR3 sequence is 12 residues long. The CDR3 protein is CATKSAGYEQYF. DNA of the CDR3: TGTGCCACGAAGTCCGCGGGCTACGAGCAGTACTTC.

V and J are TRBV5-1 and TRBJ2-7, with 8 bases fitting TRBD1. CDR1 and CDR2 (germline): SGHRS, YFSETQ. This CDR3 has 16 residues. V shed 0 bases and J 1 base; nucleotides not matched to a gene: 6. The CDR3 bases are TGCGCCAGCAGCTTGGCCGGGACAGGAATATCCTACGAGCAGTACTTC. Amino acid sequence: CASSLAGTGISYEQYF. Based on the CDR3 plus reference TRBV5-1 and TRBJ2-7, the full variable domain is KAGVTQTPRYLIKTRGQQVTLSCSPISGHRSVSWYQQTPGQGLQFLFEYFSETQRNKGNFPGRFSGRQFSNSRSEMNVSTLELGDSALYLCASSLAGTGISYEQYFGPGTRLTVT.

This chain uses TRBV6-1 with TRBJ2-1; 14 bases fit TRBD2. The germline V gene has CDR1 MNHNS and CDR2 SASEGT. Germline trimming cut 6 bases from V and 10 bases from J; bases unmatched to any gene: 5. The CDR3 sequence is 14 residues long. The DNA for the CDR3 is TGTGCCAGCAGGGCAAGGACTAGCGGGGGGGAGCAGTTCTTC. Translated: CASRARTSGGEQFF.

This sequence joins TRBV29-1 and TRBJ1-1, with D possibly being TRBD1 (5 bases). The CDR3 contains 15 residues. Trimming cost V 5 bases and J 1 base, with 17 bases left between them. Looked up from germline, CDR1 is SQVTM and CDR2 is ANQGSEA. CDR3 bases: TGCAGCGTTACGACCCCCGGCGGGGGGAACACTGAAGCTTTCTTT. This encodes CSVTTPGGGNTEAFF.

The V and J genes are TRBV28 and TRBJ2-3, with 12 bases aligning to TRBD2. The germline CDR1 and CDR2 sequences are MDHEN and SYDVKM. Trimming took 2 bases from V and 5 from J; bases not matched to a gene: 5. The CDR3 runs to 16 residues. Here the CDR3 DNA reads TGTGCCAGCAGTTTACTAGCGGGAGGGCCCGGAGATACGCAGTATTTT. Translated: CASSLLAGGPGDTQYF.

The rearrangement links TRBV13 to TRBJ1-5; 8 bases are shared with TRBD1. CDR3 length equals 15 residues. V shed 3 bases, J shed 4 bases, and the junction held 5 bases outside the gene matches. Germline V CDR1 and CDR2: PRHDT, FYEKMQ (reference sequence). The CDR3 coding sequence is TGTGCCAGCAGCTTGGGGGGACAGGTAAATCAGCCCCAGCATTTT. Encoded protein: CASSLGGQVNQPQHF. The full variable domain, rest sourced from reference TRBV13 and TRBJ1-5, is AAGVIQSPRHLIKEKRETATLKCYPIPRHDTVYWYQQGPGQDPQFLISFYEKMQSDKGSIPDRFSAQQFSDYHSELNMSSLELGDSALYFCASSLGGQVNQPQHFGDGTRLSIL.

The chain employs TRBV30 and TRBJ2-2; D may be TRBD1 (5 bases). CDR1 and CDR2 from the germline V gene are GTSNPN and SVGIG (reference sequence). The ends were cut back, 2 bases at V and 3 bases at J, with 13 bases in the middle. The CDR3 has 15 amino acids. The CDR3 region has the DNA TGTGCCTGGAGTATATGGGGCAGTTACACCGGGGAGCTGTTTTTT. It is translated as CAWSIWGSYTGELFF. The variable domain in full, completed from reference TRBV30 and TRBJ2-2, reads SQTIHQWPATLVQPVGSPLSLECTVEGTSNPNLYWYRQAAGRGLQLLFYSVGIGQISSEVPQNLSASRPQDRQFILSSKKLLLSDSGFYLCAWSIWGSYTGELFFGEGSRLTVL.

The CDR3 sequence: CASGPDVGTGGTYNEQFF. DNA of the CDR3: TGTGCTAGTGGTCCGGACGTGGGGACAGGGGGCACTTACAATGAGCAGTTCTTC. V usage is TRBV12-5 and J usage is TRBJ2-1; TRBD1 matches 12 bases. The CDR3 runs 18 residues. Germline assignment: CDR1 LGHNT and CDR2 FRNRAP. V was pared by 5 bases and J by 4 bases, with 12 bases of the junction left unmatched.

The V and J genes are TRBV9 and TRBJ2-1, with TRBD2 matching over 8 bases. This CDR3 region has 18 residues. V was pared by 0 bases and J by 1 base, with 9 bases of the junction left unmatched. Germline V lookup: CDR1 SGDLS, CDR2 YYNGEE. The CDR3 DNA sequence: TGTGCCAGCAGCGTAGCTACGGGACTAGTTAGTTCCTACAATGAGCAGTTCTTC. Translated: CASSVATGLVSSYNEQFF.

The J gene is TRBJ2-4, the V gene TRBV2; TRBD2 might be the D (7 bases). Deletions cut 4 bases from V and 7 bases from J, with 23 bases between. Germline V CDR1 and CDR2: SNHLY, FYNNEI. This CDR3 is 17 amino acids long. CDR3 sequence reads: CASSAGLGGVRINIQYF. CDR3 in DNA: TGTGCCAGCAGTGCCGGACTAGGGGGGGTCAGGATTAACATTCAGTACTTC.

The chain links TRBV4-2 to TRBJ2-5, with D unresolved. This CDR3 is 14 amino acids long. The germline V gene encodes CDR1 LGHNA and CDR2 YNFKEQ. The V and J ends lost 2 bases and 1 base respectively, with 8 bases between them. The CDR3 loop is CASSQLGAQETQYF. In DNA, the CDR3 is TGTGCCAGCAGCCAATTAGGAGCCCAAGAGACCCAGTACTTC.

V and J are TRBV7-9 and TRBJ1-1, with D possibly matching TRBD1 (6 bases). Trimming left V 1 base short and J 1 base short, with 7 bases between. The germline V gene has CDR1 SEHNR and CDR2 FQNEAQ (reference sequence). This CDR3 has 14 amino acids. CDR3: CASSLVTGNTEAFF. The CDR3 nucleotides read TGTGCCAGCAGCTTAGTGACAGGGAACACTGAAGCTTTCTTT.

The rearrangement joins TRBV6-4 to TRBJ2-7, with TRBD1 identical over 7 bases. V lost 8 bases and J lost 5; bases outside the gene matches: 9. CDR3 length: 13 residues. CDR1 and CDR2 (germline): MRHNA, SNTAGT. The CDR3 region has the DNA TGTGCCAGCCGACAGGGAGAAATAGACGAGCAGTACTTC. This gives the protein CASRQGEIDEQYF.

CDR3 sequence: CASSSSSSGILYGYTF. The CDR3 DNA sequence: TGTGCCAGCAGCTCCTCCTCATCAGGAATCCTCTATGGCTACACCTTC. This chain joins TRBV7-9 and TRBJ1-2; D not resolved. The length of the CDR3 is 16 residues. Germline V gene lookup returns CDR1 SEHNR and CDR2 FQNEAQ (reference sequence). V was pared by 4 bases and J by 4 bases, with 19 bases between.

In this sample, this clone turned up once. The V call is TRBV19, the J call TRBJ1-5; D remains ambiguous. The V end was cut by 3 bases, the J end by 0 bases, with 9 bases between. The CDR3 loop spans 15 amino acids. Germline lookup yields CDR1 LNHDA and CDR2 SQIVND (reference sequence). CDR3 loop: CASSIMADSNQPQHF. DNA of the CDR3: TGTGCCAGTAGTATTATGGCAGATAGCAATCAGCCCCAGCATTTT. Drawing the rest from reference TRBV19 and TRBJ1-5, the complete variable domain is DGGITQSPKYLFRKEGQNVTLSCEQNLNHDAMYWYRQDPGQGLRLIYYSQIVNDFQKGDIAEGYSVSREKKESFPLTVTSAQKNPTAFYLCASSIMADSNQPQHFGDGTRLSIL.

V gene TRBV7-3 combines with J gene TRBJ2-3; 8 bases match TRBD2. CDR3 size: 15 residues. V lost 6 bases to trimming and J lost 6 bases; unmatched junction nucleotides: 11. Germline CDR1 is SGHTA and CDR2 is FQGTGA. CDR3 protein: CASSSRGGQVDTQYF. CDR3 DNA: TGTGCCAGCAGTTCACGGGGGGGCCAGGTTGATACGCAGTATTTT.

This chain uses TRBV19 with TRBJ1-5, with 10 nucleotides matching TRBD1. Germline assignment: CDR1 LNHDA and CDR2 SQIVND (reference sequence). V was pared by 8 bases and J by 9 bases, with 13 bases of the junction left unmatched. The CDR3 has 15 residues. The CDR3 DNA is TGTGCCAGTGGATACAGACAGGGGGCGCGTCGGCCCCAGCATTTT. Protein: CASGYRQGARRPQHF.

V gene TRBV19 combines with J gene TRBJ1-1; 9 bases are shared with TRBD1. Per germline, CDR1 LNHDA and CDR2 SQIVND (reference sequence). The CDR3 runs 15 residues. The junction had 5 bases not matched to a gene; V was cut back by 3 bases and J by 3 bases. CDR3 in DNA: TGTGCCAGTAGTATGGGTGACAGGGGGTACACTGAAGCTTTCTTT. Its translation: CASSMGDRGYTEAFF.

The chain is built from TRBV2 and TRBJ2-5; 8 bases map to TRBD2. The CDR3 is 13 residues long. The V and J ends lost 7 bases and 5 bases, in that order; junction bases with no gene match: 6. CDR1 and CDR2 (germline): SNHLY, FYNNEI. CDR3: CASNGGGQETQYF. CDR3 sequence (DNA): TGTGCCAGCAACGGGGGGGGTCAGGAGACCCAGTACTTC. Using reference TRBV2 and TRBJ2-5 for the parts outside the CDR3, the full variable domain is EPEVTQTPSHQVTQMGQEVILRCVPISNHLYFYWYRQILGQKVEFLVSFYNNEISEKSEIFDDQFSVERPDGSNFTLKIRSTKLEDSAMYFCASNGGGQETQYFGPGTRLLVL.